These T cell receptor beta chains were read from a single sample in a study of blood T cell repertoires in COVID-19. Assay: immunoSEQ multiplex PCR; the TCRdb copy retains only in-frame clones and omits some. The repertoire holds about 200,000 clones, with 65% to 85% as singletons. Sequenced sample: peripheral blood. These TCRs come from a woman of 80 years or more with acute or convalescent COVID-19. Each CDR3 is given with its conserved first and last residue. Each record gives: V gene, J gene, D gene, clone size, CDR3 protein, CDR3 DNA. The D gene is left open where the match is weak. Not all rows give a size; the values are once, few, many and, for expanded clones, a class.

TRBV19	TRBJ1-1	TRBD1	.	CASSIQGAGTEAFF	TGTGCCAGTAGTATACAGGGGGCCGGTACTGAAGCTTTCTTT
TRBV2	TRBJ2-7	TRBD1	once	CASRNWDRESYEQYF	TGTGCCAGCAGGAATTGGGACAGGGAGAGTTACGAGCAGTACTTC
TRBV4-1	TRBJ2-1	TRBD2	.	CASSLVVAGASFNEQFF	TGCGCCAGCAGCCTCGTCGTAGCGGGGGCTTCATTCAATGAGCAGTTCTTC
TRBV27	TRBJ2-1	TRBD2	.	CATRDYYNEQFF	TGTGCCACCCGGGACTATTACAATGAGCAGTTCTTC
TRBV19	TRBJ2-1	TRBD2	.	CASSMGVGAGALDEQFF	TGTGCCAGTAGTATGGGGGTTGGGGCGGGAGCTTTGGATGAGCAGTTCTTC
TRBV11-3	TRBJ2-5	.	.	CASSLVGGVQETQYF	TGTGCCAGCAGCTTAGTAGGGGGGGTTCAAGAGACCCAGTACTTC
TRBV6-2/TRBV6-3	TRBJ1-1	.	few	CASSQSLPPTEAFF	TGTGCCAGCAGTCAATCTCTACCTCCGACTGAAGCTTTCTTT
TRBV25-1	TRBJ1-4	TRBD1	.	CASSEYGDSEKLFF	TGTGCCAGCAGTGAATACGGGGACAGTGAAAAACTGTTTTTT
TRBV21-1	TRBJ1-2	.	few	CASSKSGGNLSYGYTF	TGTGCCAGCAGCAAATCTGGAGGGAATCTTAGCTATGGCTACACCTTC
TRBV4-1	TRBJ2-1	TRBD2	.	CASSQVYSGGFNEQFF	TGCGCCAGCAGCCAGGTGTACAGCGGGGGTTTCAATGAGCAGTTCTTC
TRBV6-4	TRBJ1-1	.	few	CASPDSGVCAFF	TGTGCCAGCCCGGATTCAGGGGTTTGCGCTTTCTTT
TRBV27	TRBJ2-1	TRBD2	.	CASSFTGLAGGYNEQFF	TGTGCCAGCAGTTTTACGGGACTAGCGGGAGGCTACAATGAGCAGTTCTTC
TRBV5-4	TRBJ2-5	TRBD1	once	CASSKGQGTILETQYF	TGTGCCAGCAGCAAGGGACAGGGGACAATACTGGAGACCCAGTACTTC
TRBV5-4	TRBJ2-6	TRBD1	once	CASSGDRGLTSGANVLTF	TGTGCCAGCAGCGGGGACAGGGGGCTCACCTCTGGGGCCAACGTCCTGACTTTC
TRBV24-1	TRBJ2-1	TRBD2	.	CATSDPTAGGFNEQFF	TGTGCCACCAGTGATCCGACAGCGGGGGGTTTTAATGAGCAGTTCTTC
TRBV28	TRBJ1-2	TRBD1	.	CASSYRGSWGYTF	TGTGCCAGCAGTTACAGGGGTTCATGGGGCTACACCTTC
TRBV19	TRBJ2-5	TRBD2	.	CASSMWTSGGETQYF	TGTGCCAGTAGTATGTGGACTAGCGGGGGAGAGACCCAGTACTTC
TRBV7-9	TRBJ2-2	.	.	CASSLEALVPLFF	TGTGCCAGCAGCTTAGAAGCGCTAGTGCCTCTGTTTTTT
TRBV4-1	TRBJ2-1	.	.	CASSQVLGRGTNEQFF	TGCGCCAGCAGCCAAGTACTCGGGAGAGGAACAAATGAGCAGTTCTTC
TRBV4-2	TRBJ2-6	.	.	CASSPTGPAGANVLTF	TGTGCCAGCAGCCCGACAGGACCGGCTGGGGCCAACGTCCTGACTTTC
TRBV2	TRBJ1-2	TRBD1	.	CASSGQGANYGYTF	TGTGCCAGCAGTGGACAGGGGGCTAACTATGGCTACACCTTC
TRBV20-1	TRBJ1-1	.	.	CSASAPGENTEAFF	TGCAGTGCTAGTGCCCCCGGGGAGAACACTGAAGCTTTCTTT
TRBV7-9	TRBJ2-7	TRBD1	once	CASSLRGTGIGEQYF	TGTGCCAGCAGCTTACGTGGGACAGGGATTGGCGAGCAGTACTTC
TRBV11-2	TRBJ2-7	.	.	CASSHVADLGQYF	TGTGCCAGCAGCCACGTCGCCGACTTAGGGCAGTACTTC
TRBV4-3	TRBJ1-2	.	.	CASSQENGLLYGYTF	TGCGCCAGCAGCCAAGAAAACGGACTGCTCTATGGCTACACCTTC
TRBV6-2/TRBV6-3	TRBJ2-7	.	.	CASSYSRGSYEQYF	TGTGCCAGCAGTTACTCGCGGGGTTCCTACGAGCAGTACTTC
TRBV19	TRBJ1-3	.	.	CASSVTGLGNTIYF	TGTGCCAGTAGTGTAACAGGGCTTGGAAACACCATATATTTT
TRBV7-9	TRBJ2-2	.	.	CASTGAANTGELFF	TGTGCCAGCACGGGGGCGGCGAACACCGGGGAGCTGTTTTTT
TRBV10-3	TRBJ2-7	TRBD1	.	CAISESGSRDRGSLYEQYF	TGTGCCATCAGTGAGTCGGGAAGCCGGGACAGGGGTTCACTCTACGAGCAGTACTTC
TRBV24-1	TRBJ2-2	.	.	CATSDLRGSGELFF	TGTGCCACCAGTGATTTGCGGGGGTCCGGGGAGCTGTTTTTT
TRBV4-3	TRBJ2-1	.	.	CASSKGIGGPDNEQFF	TGCGCCAGCAGCAAAGGGATCGGGGGGCCTGACAATGAGCAGTTCTTC
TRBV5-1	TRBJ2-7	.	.	CASTLKGGQEPHEQYF	TGCGCCAGCACCTTGAAGGGGGGGCAGGAGCCCCACGAGCAGTACTTC
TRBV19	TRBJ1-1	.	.	CASSRRGGDTEAFF	TGTGCCAGTAGTAGACGGGGTGGGGACACTGAAGCTTTCTTT
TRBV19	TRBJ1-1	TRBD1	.	CASRGTYRGTEAFF	TGTGCCAGTCGGGGGACATACAGGGGAACTGAAGCTTTCTTT
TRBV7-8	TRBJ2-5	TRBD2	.	CASSQRLGLAGEGQETQYF	TGTGCCAGCAGCCAGAGGCTGGGACTAGCGGGAGAGGGCCAAGAGACCCAGTACTTC
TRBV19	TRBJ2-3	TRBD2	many	CASSTVLAGGFPDTQYF	TGTGCCAGTAGTACGGTCCTAGCGGGAGGATTCCCCGATACGCAGTATTTT
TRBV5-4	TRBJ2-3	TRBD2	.	CASSSSGRRATDTQYF	TGTGCCAGCAGCAGTAGCGGGAGGAGGGCCACAGATACGCAGTATTTT